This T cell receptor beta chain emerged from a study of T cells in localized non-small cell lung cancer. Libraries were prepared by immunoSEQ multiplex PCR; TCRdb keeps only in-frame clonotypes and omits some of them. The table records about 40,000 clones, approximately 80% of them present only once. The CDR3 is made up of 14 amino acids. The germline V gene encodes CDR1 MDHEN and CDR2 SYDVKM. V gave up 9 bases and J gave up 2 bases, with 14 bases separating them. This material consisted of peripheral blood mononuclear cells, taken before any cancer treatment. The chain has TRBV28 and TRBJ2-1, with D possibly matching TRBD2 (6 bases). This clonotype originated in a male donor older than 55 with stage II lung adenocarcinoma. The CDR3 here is CASRRGDPYNEQFF. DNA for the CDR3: TGTGCCAGTCGGAGGGGTGACCCCTACAATGAGCAGTTCTTC.